This T cell receptor (beta chain) stems from a study of neurological immune-mediated disorders. Study-level findings and limits: None of the CDR3 amino acid sequences found in expanded clones was shared across subjects. This suggests that the TCR-beta repertoires were private in all groups.

Turning to this clonotype: Its antigen is not known.

Each TCR transcript was tagged with a 10-nucleotide random UMI during 5'RACE. TCRdb ran MiXCR on the 5' RACE reads and lists one entry per CDR3 protein. The sample consists of tens of thousands of distinct CDR3 sequences, 10% of them appearing once. The TCR was taken from a man aged 35 to 55 in good health. Sequencing was done on a sample of PBMCs.

The CDR3 bases are TGTGCCAGCACCCGGGACAGGCCTTTTGATGAAGCTTTCTTT. It translates to CASTRDRPFDEAFF. The chain couples TRBV28 to TRBJ1-1, with TRBD1 matching 8 bases. The CDR3 loop spans 14 amino acids. J was trimmed by 7 bases and V by 7 bases; bases with no gene match: 11. Germline V CDR1 and CDR2: MDHEN, SYDVKM.